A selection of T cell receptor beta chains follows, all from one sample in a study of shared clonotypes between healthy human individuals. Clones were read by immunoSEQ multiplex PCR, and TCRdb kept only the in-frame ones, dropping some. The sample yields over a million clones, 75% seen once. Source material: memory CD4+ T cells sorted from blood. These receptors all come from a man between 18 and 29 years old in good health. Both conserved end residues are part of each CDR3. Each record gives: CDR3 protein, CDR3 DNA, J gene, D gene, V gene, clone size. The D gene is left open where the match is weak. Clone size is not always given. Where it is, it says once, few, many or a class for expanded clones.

CDR3 protein: CASSGDPRGYEQYF; CDR3 DNA: TGTGCCAGCAGTGGAGACCCCAGGGGCTACGAGCAGTACTTC; J gene: TRBJ2-7; D gene: -; V gene: TRBV6-1; clone size: -
CDR3 protein: CASSFRTPSTDTQYF; CDR3 DNA: TGTGCCAGCAGCTTTAGGACCCCAAGCACAGATACGCAGTATTTT; J gene: TRBJ2-3; D gene: -; V gene: TRBV5-4; clone size: -
CDR3 protein: CASSLVRGASETQYF; CDR3 DNA: TGTGCCAGCAGCTTAGTCAGGGGGGCGTCGGAGACCCAGTACTTC; J gene: TRBJ2-5; D gene: -; V gene: TRBV7-2; clone size: few
CDR3 protein: CASTTVGRGSYEQYF; CDR3 DNA: TGTGCCAGCACCACGGTTGGGAGGGGATCCTACGAGCAGTACTTC; J gene: TRBJ2-7; D gene: TRBD2; V gene: TRBV5-6; clone size: -
CDR3 protein: CASSQDATVEKLFF; CDR3 DNA: TGCGCCAGCAGCCAAGATGCGACAGTCGAAAAACTGTTTTTT; J gene: TRBJ1-4; D gene: -; V gene: TRBV4-1; clone size: -
CDR3 protein: CASRKDRQNTEAFF; CDR3 DNA: TGTGCCAGTAGGAAAGACAGACAAAACACTGAAGCTTTCTTT; J gene: TRBJ1-1; D gene: -; V gene: TRBV19; clone size: -
CDR3 protein: CASSAGREQYF; CDR3 DNA: TGCGCCAGCAGCGCTGGGCGCGAGCAGTACTTC; J gene: TRBJ2-7; D gene: -; V gene: TRBV5-1; clone size: few
CDR3 protein: CASSLDPPHRTGAFNQPQHF; CDR3 DNA: TGTGCCAGCAGCTTAGATCCCCCTCATAGGACAGGGGCCTTCAATCAGCCCCAGCATTTT; J gene: TRBJ1-5; D gene: TRBD1; V gene: TRBV11-3; clone size: -
CDR3 protein: CASSEWAGIDTEAFF; CDR3 DNA: TGCGCCAGCAGTGAGTGGGCAGGGATAGACACTGAAGCTTTCTTT; J gene: TRBJ1-1; D gene: -; V gene: TRBV10-2; clone size: -
CDR3 protein: CAWTGQHRGAVF; CDR3 DNA: TGTGCCTGGACCGGACAACACCGGGGAGCTGTTTTT; J gene: TRBJ2-2; D gene: -; V gene: TRBV30; clone size: -
CDR3 protein: CASSFRESTDTQYF; CDR3 DNA: TGTGCCAGCAGCTTTAGGGAAAGCACAGATACGCAGTATTTT; J gene: TRBJ2-3; D gene: -; V gene: TRBV5-4; clone size: few
CDR3 protein: CASAPRGGNSNQPQHF; CDR3 DNA: TGTGCCAGCGCCCCGCGGGGGGGCAATAGCAATCAGCCCCAGCATTTT; J gene: TRBJ1-5; D gene: -; V gene: TRBV27; clone size: -
CDR3 protein: CASSRERAYEQYF; CDR3 DNA: TGTGCCAGCAGTAGGGAGAGAGCCTACGAGCAGTACTTC; J gene: TRBJ2-7; D gene: -; V gene: TRBV6-1; clone size: -
CDR3 protein: CATSRGTGQAYGYTF; CDR3 DNA: TGTGCCACCAGCAGAGGTACGGGACAGGCCTATGGCTACACCTTC; J gene: TRBJ1-2; D gene: TRBD1; V gene: TRBV15; clone size: -
CDR3 protein: CASSPSTTYDTQYF; CDR3 DNA: TGCGCCAGCAGCCCATCCACGACATATGATACGCAGTATTTT; J gene: TRBJ2-3; D gene: -; V gene: TRBV5-1; clone size: once
CDR3 protein: CASSPTRARASEAFF; CDR3 DNA: TGTGCCAGTAGTCCGACTCGGGCCCGGGCCAGTGAAGCTTTCTTT; J gene: TRBJ1-1; D gene: -; V gene: TRBV19; clone size: -
CDR3 protein: CASSQDHRGPSYNEQFF; CDR3 DNA: TGTGCCAGCAGCCAAGATCACCGGGGACCTTCCTACAATGAGCAGTTCTTC; J gene: TRBJ2-1; D gene: -; V gene: TRBV4-2; clone size: -
CDR3 protein: CAWSRRGQGFSGNTIYF; CDR3 DNA: TGTGCCTGGAGCCGTCGAGGACAGGGATTCTCTGGAAACACCATATATTTT; J gene: TRBJ1-3; D gene: TRBD1; V gene: TRBV30; clone size: -
CDR3 protein: CASSPRDRINQPQHF; CDR3 DNA: TGTGCCAGTAGTCCCAGGGACAGGATCAATCAGCCCCAGCATTTT; J gene: TRBJ1-5; D gene: TRBD1; V gene: TRBV19; clone size: -
CDR3 protein: CASSSTGPPGYTF; CDR3 DNA: TGTGCCAGCAGTTCTACGGGACCTCCGGGCTACACCTTC; J gene: TRBJ1-2; D gene: -; V gene: TRBV6-5; clone size: -
CDR3 protein: CASSRVFPSGYTF; CDR3 DNA: TGTGCCAGCAGTAGGGTCTTCCCATCTGGCTACACCTTC; J gene: TRBJ1-2; D gene: -; V gene: TRBV28; clone size: -
CDR3 protein: CASSLEGGRTTGQYF; CDR3 DNA: TGTGCCAGCAGCTTAGAAGGCGGGAGAACGACGGGGCAGTACTTC; J gene: TRBJ2-7; D gene: TRBD2; V gene: TRBV11-2; clone size: -
CDR3 protein: CASSPRTENKLFF; CDR3 DNA: TGCGCCAGCAGCCCCCGGACGGAGAACAAACTGTTTTTT; J gene: TRBJ1-4; D gene: -; V gene: TRBV5-1; clone size: -
CDR3 protein: CASSEGTSRSGNTIYF; CDR3 DNA: TGTGCCAGCAGTGAAGGGACATCCCGCTCTGGAAACACCATATATTTT; J gene: TRBJ1-3; D gene: -; V gene: TRBV6-1; clone size: -
CDR3 protein: CASSPSGAGGATNEKLFF; CDR3 DNA: TGTGCCAGCAGCCCCAGCGGTGCTGGCGGAGCAACTAATGAAAAACTGTTTTTT; J gene: TRBJ1-4; D gene: -; V gene: TRBV7-3; clone size: -
CDR3 protein: CASSPPGPTNEKLFF; CDR3 DNA: TGTGCCAGCTCACCACCTGGTCCAACTAATGAAAAACTGTTTTTT; J gene: TRBJ1-4; D gene: -; V gene: TRBV18; clone size: -
CDR3 protein: CASSPGLAGALEDEQFF; CDR3 DNA: TGTGCCAGCAGCCCGGGACTAGCGGGAGCCCTAGAGGATGAGCAGTTCTTC; J gene: TRBJ2-1; D gene: TRBD2; V gene: TRBV13; clone size: -
CDR3 protein: CASSSQRGKQETQYF; CDR3 DNA: TGTGCCAGCAGTTCACAGAGGGGGAAGCAGGAGACCCAGTACTTC; J gene: TRBJ2-5; D gene: -; V gene: TRBV25-1; clone size: -
CDR3 protein: CASSSGTASYEQYF; CDR3 DNA: TGCGCCAGCAGCTCTGGGACAGCCTCCTACGAGCAGTACTTC; J gene: TRBJ2-7; D gene: TRBD1; V gene: TRBV10-1; clone size: -
CDR3 protein: CASSEASYEQYF; CDR3 DNA: TGTGCCAGCAGTGAAGCTAGCTACGAGCAGTACTTC; J gene: TRBJ2-7; D gene: -; V gene: TRBV2; clone size: -
CDR3 protein: CSARGPGNTIYF; CDR3 DNA: TGCAGCGCCAGGGGGCCTGGAAACACCATATATTTT; J gene: TRBJ1-3; D gene: TRBD1; V gene: TRBV29-1; clone size: -
CDR3 protein: CASSSVPTGSGSEKLFF; CDR3 DNA: TGCGCCAGCAGCTCCGTCCCGACAGGGTCAGGAAGTGAAAAACTGTTTTTT; J gene: TRBJ1-4; D gene: TRBD1; V gene: TRBV5-1; clone size: few
CDR3 protein: CATLPLDRSGTQYF; CDR3 DNA: TGCGCCACCCTACCCTTAGACAGGTCGGGGACCCAGTACTTC; J gene: TRBJ2-5; D gene: -; V gene: TRBV10-1; clone size: -
CDR3 protein: CASSRQGQNTDTQYF; CDR3 DNA: TGTGCCAGCAGTAGACAGGGGCAAAACACAGATACGCAGTATTTT; J gene: TRBJ2-3; D gene: TRBD1; V gene: TRBV7-9; clone size: many
CDR3 protein: CASSIGLAAVNEQFF; CDR3 DNA: TGCGCCAGCAGCATCGGACTAGCGGCGGTTAATGAGCAGTTCTTC; J gene: TRBJ2-1; D gene: TRBD2; V gene: TRBV5-1; clone size: once
CDR3 protein: CASRQGINYGYTF; CDR3 DNA: TGTGCCAGCCGACAGGGGATTAACTATGGCTACACCTTC; J gene: TRBJ1-2; D gene: TRBD1; V gene: TRBV2; clone size: -
CDR3 protein: CASRLTAATNEKLFF; CDR3 DNA: TGTGCCAGTAGGCTCACAGCCGCAACTAATGAAAAACTGTTTTTT; J gene: TRBJ1-4; D gene: -; V gene: TRBV19; clone size: -
CDR3 protein: CASSPDGRDGYTF; CDR3 DNA: TGTGCCAGCAGCCCCGACGGAAGGGATGGCTACACCTTC; J gene: TRBJ1-2; D gene: -; V gene: TRBV4-2; clone size: -
CDR3 protein: CASSLGTANTEAFF; CDR3 DNA: TGTGCCAGCAGTTTGGGGACAGCGAACACTGAAGCTTTCTTT; J gene: TRBJ1-1; D gene: TRBD1; V gene: TRBV7-6; clone size: -
CDR3 protein: CASGREAYEQYF; CDR3 DNA: TGTGCCAGCGGTAGGGAGGCCTACGAGCAGTACTTC; J gene: TRBJ2-7; D gene: -; V gene: TRBV7-9; clone size: -
CDR3 protein: CASSKAGTSNEQFF; CDR3 DNA: TGTGCCAGCAGCAAGGCCGGGACTAGTAATGAGCAGTTCTTC; J gene: TRBJ2-1; D gene: TRBD2; V gene: TRBV2; clone size: -
CDR3 protein: CASSPSGGAYEQYF; CDR3 DNA: TGTGCCAGCAGTCCTAGCGGGGGCGCCTACGAGCAGTACTTC; J gene: TRBJ2-7; D gene: TRBD2; V gene: TRBV28; clone size: -
CDR3 protein: CASSPPYQPQHF; CDR3 DNA: TGTGCCAGCAGCCCGCCCTATCAGCCCCAGCATTTT; J gene: TRBJ1-5; D gene: -; V gene: TRBV28; clone size: few
CDR3 protein: CAISSSGGGETQYF; CDR3 DNA: TGTGCCATCAGCTCCTCGGGGGGCGGGGAGACCCAGTACTTC; J gene: TRBJ2-5; D gene: -; V gene: TRBV10-3; clone size: -
CDR3 protein: CASSPSSGSEQYF; CDR3 DNA: TGTGCCAGCAGCCCTTCATCGGGATCCGAGCAGTACTTC; J gene: TRBJ2-7; D gene: -; V gene: TRBV11-2; clone size: -
CDR3 protein: CASAGYNEQFF; CDR3 DNA: TGTGCCTCAGCGGGTTACAATGAGCAGTTCTTC; J gene: TRBJ2-1; D gene: -; V gene: TRBV30; clone size: -
CDR3 protein: CAWRMGGGWLAGYTF; CDR3 DNA: TGTGCCTGGAGGATGGGAGGAGGCTGGCTGGCTGGCTACACCTTC; J gene: TRBJ1-2; D gene: -; V gene: TRBV30; clone size: few